This T cell receptor (beta chain) came from a study of neurological immune-mediated disorders. There were 1 million CD4+ or CD8+ T cells used in the sorted libraries. In the case of this clonotype: What it recognizes is unknown. Because the CDR3's place on the DNA is in doubt, the DNA is left out and the CDR3 is given as listed by TCRdb.

From 15-18 subjects, over 180 million TCR-beta sequences were obtained in each sequencing run. TCRdb independently ran MiXCR on the 5' RACE reads; one entry per CDR3 protein. Of roughly 20,000 distinct CDR3 sequences in the sample, roughly 15% were seen once. Study findings and constraints: Expanded clones shared no CDR3 amino acid sequences across subjects, suggesting private repertoires in all groups.

The CDR3 totals 22 residues, both ends included. Germline V gives CDR1 LNHNV, CDR2 YYDKDF (reference sequence). This TCR derives from a woman aged 55-70 years with HTLV-1-associated myelopathy (HAM/TSP). Source material: CD4+ T cells from blood. The chain couples TRBV15 to TRBJ2-1; TRBD2, the table's D call, was not compared with the DNA. Here the CDR3 reads CATSSFYICSARPSGRANEQFF.